This TCR beta chain was recorded in a study of cytomegalovirus exposure and HLA in healthy donors (dated by TCRdb to the late 2010s). About the full investigation: An earlier analysis of some 550 of the donors reported more than 250 Gb of sequence data and 120 million or so unique TCR beta sequences from roughly 180 million T cells. Every discovery cohort repertoire had been produced on one sequencing platform. On average, roughly 240,000 unique TCR beta nucleotide sequences were sequenced per donor among several hundred genotyped donors of the cohort, with roughly 19% of those sequences being non-productive. To study patterns of TCR occurrence, a later analysis re-analyzed previously published TCR beta repertoires from 600 to 750 donors and added high-resolution HLA genotyping. Alongside the repertoire data, information on donor age, sex, ethnicity and CMV serostatus was compiled. Roughly 5 DR-DQ haplotypes were handled as single units for association and clustering because linkage in the cohort was strong. Of the approximately 400 genotyped donors, approximately 80% fell in the genetic ancestry cluster associated with self-reported Caucasian donors. The T cell repertoires of 666 subjects were profiled by immunosequencing and related to cytomegalovirus serostatus. Approximately 300 gigabases of sequencing data and around 88 million unique TCR sequences made up an early release that covered over 550 HLA-typed donors. The number of donors typed differed by locus, with roughly 620-630 for A, B, C, DRB1 and DQB1, more than 500 for DQA1, 600 to 610 for DPA1, and some 440 for DPB1. The study aimed to test whether cataloging public T cell receptors could reveal signatures of past pathogen exposure. HLA typing included class I and class II loci at four-digit resolution. Rather than using new phenotypic data, the later analysis identified candidate immune exposures from TCR beta sequences and from how often those sequences occurred across donors. A later genetic analysis took genome-wide SNP genotypes for about 65% of the 666 donors and used that subset as a discovery cohort. To predict cytomegalovirus infection status, the study brought together high-throughput TCR immunosequencing, statistical association of individual TCRs with disease status, and machine learning. Along with the approximately 600-subject first cohort, a separate validation cohort of over 90 different subjects was used. To decide whether each TCR beta V gene segment behaved as functional or pseudogenic, an earlier analysis of several hundred of the donors relied on high-throughput TCR beta sequencing. Findings and caveats that apply to the study as a whole: Assigning TCR associations to individual alleles was difficult when HLA alleles, especially DR and DQ, strongly co-occurred. Specific HLA alleles were associated with some 15,000 TCR beta sequences at a false discovery rate of 0.05 in a later analysis. A further reported finding was that TCR beta sequences accurately predicted the HLA-A and HLA-B alleles for most subjects in the first cohort. A cluster of highly shared sequence variants was judged likely to represent a technical artifact of the sequencing pipeline. Most TCR sequences were observed very rarely across donors, whereas some public TCRs were present in many individuals. In an earlier analysis of over 550 of the donors, most TCR beta V segments were observed in productive rearrangements about 90% or about 30% of the time, broadly matching IMGT annotations. The authors suggested that the approach could potentially be extended to other disease states and immunological phenotypes. A later analysis found that most CMV-associated TCR beta chains appeared HLA-restricted, with HLA associations seemingly driven largely by CMV exposure. In a later analysis, TCR association rates were found to vary across HLA loci, with the most associated TCRs seen for DRB1 alleles and the fewest for HLA-C alleles. A later analysis found that HLA-associated TCR beta chains were more clonally expanded and had lower generation probabilities than equally common non-associated chains. Because HLA typing was missing for some donors at each locus, association tests included only the typed subset. An association between a missense DCLRE1C variant and V-gene and J-gene trimming of TCR beta chains was found in a later genetic analysis and replicated in an independent cohort. Linkage disequilibrium might explain the correlated functional status among segregating V segments, but an unknown experimental factor could not be excluded. Immune exposure information for the cohort was limited to CMV serostatus. In a later analysis, several top co-occurrence clusters were reported to appear linked to parvovirus B19, influenza, CMV and Epstein-Barr virus. The classifier was reported to diagnose cytomegalovirus status with high specificity and sensitivity in both the original and validation cohorts. According to a later genetic analysis, donors in an Asian-associated ancestry cluster had fewer N-insertions in productive TCRs than the approximately 610-donor mean. In vitro tests confirmed that a few of the cytomegalovirus-associated TCR beta chains recognize cytomegalovirus antigens. Sequencing depth was assumed to be roughly uniform across donors in the presence/absence analyses, though that assumption may not hold. The 87-base-pair reads could not distinguish some IMGT-functional V segments, including TRBV6-2 and TRBV6-3, so those segments were excluded. Because counts were too low, 15 to 20 rarely observed V segments, including chromosome 9 orphons, were left out of the earlier analysis of 587 of the donors. This cohort had only TCR beta chains sequenced, and the lack of alpha or paired-chain data limited which features could be detected. The study gave a list of about 170 TCR beta chains associated with cytomegalovirus.

V lost 4 bases and J lost 10 bases; the stretch between them is 8 bases long. CDR1 and CDR2 were assigned from the germline V gene (reference sequence) as LNHDA and SQIVND. From its cysteine to its phenylalanine, the CDR3 spans 12 amino acids. The DNA shown is the 36-base CDR3, in frame from base 1. Libraries were built with the immunoSEQ multiplex PCR assay. For the multiplex PCR, a mixture combining 60 forward primers for TCR Vbeta segments and 13 reverse primers for TCR Jbeta segments was used. The CDR3 region of rearranged TCR beta genes was amplified from genomic DNA with a multiplex PCR assay. On the Illumina HiSeq System, the amplified TCR beta libraries were sequenced as 87-base-pair reads. As for the authors' bioinformatics: A later analysis counted approximately 74 million unique TCR beta chains across the 666 repertoires, and roughly 11 million of these chains were shared by at least two donors. Raw reads were error-corrected and collapsed into unique sequences with a nearest-neighbor algorithm that merged closely related sequences to remove PCR and sequencing errors. CDR3 sequences were aligned to IMGT reference sequences to assign V, D and J gene segments. For a sequence to be retained, a match of at least six nucleotides to both a V gene segment and a J gene segment was required. Rearrangements were called productive when the CDR3 lacked stop codons and stayed in frame with V and J; all others were non-productive. CDR3 was defined by IMGT convention, running from the second conserved V-encoded cysteine to the conserved J-encoded phenylalanine. In an earlier analysis of more than 550 of the donors, sequences lacking an unambiguous match to a single V gene segment were excluded. In an earlier analysis of approximately 610 of the donors, V segments were called functional above 56.7% productive rearrangements and were called segregating when the between-donor standard deviation exceeded 5%. A statistical classification framework was built for diagnosing cytomegalovirus status from the catalog of TCR beta chain sequences. V and J gene assignment, in a later analysis, came from comparing TCR nucleotide sequences with IMGT/GENE-DB human TR gene sequences. In a later analysis, CDR3 sequences and most-parsimonious VDJ recombination scenarios were assigned using the TCRdist pipeline. In a later analysis, each TCR beta chain was defined by its CDR3 amino acid sequence together with its V-gene family, and reads lacking a unique V-gene family were excluded. In a later analysis, approximately 640 highly shared, low-generation-probability nucleotide sequences were removed to address suspected cross-contamination and a sequencing artifact. A later analysis calculated a clonal expansion index for each public chain from normalized within-repertoire ranks of inferred template counts. A later analysis computed generation probabilities with a VDJ recombination model fitted to out-of-frame rearrangements, and checked the results against IGoR. In a later analysis, TCR-TCR, TCR-HLA and TCR-CMV co-occurrence was scored with hypergeometric tests, and a repertoire-size bias correction was applied to TCR pairs. In a later analysis, false discovery rates were estimated by permuting HLA or CMV assignments 20 times. In a later analysis, co-occurring TCRs were grouped using DBSCAN, and TCRdist sequence similarity was added for clustering within HLA-allele-positive subsets. For co-occurrence clustering, repertoires with fewer than 30,000 or more than 120,000 public chains were excluded, along with about five repertoires with anomalous nucleotide sharing. TCRdb mirrors the immuneACCESS table, restricted to in-frame sequences. Some clones are absent from its copies; in checked studies, under half trace to an unresolved V gene, and the reason for the others is unknown. The V and J calls and the clone size are those of that table, but D and trimming were determined from the DNA. The sample table records a few hundred thousand clones; approximately 80% of these occur just once. The ten most abundant clones make up 2.9% of the sample.

As for this clone: Its target antigen remains unknown. Base quality data are lacking; no much larger clone is found one base away.

The cohort was made up of roughly 670 healthy bone marrow donors. At the time of sampling, all cohort members were nominally healthy, though unrecorded immune exposures were likely present. The donor tested CMV seronegative, placing the donor among the 350 to 400 seronegative members of the cohort. Each donor provided a peripheral blood sample, and peripheral blood mononuclear cells were used for TCR beta sequencing. Genomic DNA extraction from the blood cell samples was performed with the Qiagen DNeasy Blood Extraction Kit. The V gene is TRBV19 and the J gene is TRBJ1-6, with the D gene uncertain. Sequencing input: PBMCs. This TCR derives from a man aged 30 to 45 in good health and CMV-seronegative. The nucleotide sequence reads TGTGCCAGTAGTACTCGCGAATCACCCCTCCACTTT. It specifies CASSTRESPLHF. Joined to the reference TRBV19 and TRBJ1-6 proteins, this CDR3 gives the full variable domain: DGGITQSPKYLFRKEGQNVTLSCEQNLNHDAMYWYRQDPGQGLRLIYYSQIVNDFQKGDIAEGYSVSREKKESFPLTVTSAQKNPTAFYLCASSTRESPLHFGNGTRLTVT.